This T cell receptor beta chain was sequenced during a study of blood T cell repertoires in COVID-19. Study-wide background: Sites across the United States, Italy and Spain contributed samples from acute and convalescent COVID-19. T cells, B-cell-depleted T cells, or PBMCs provided the cDNA or gDNA that served as material.

CDR3 length: 18 amino acids. Per germline, CDR1 SGHVS and CDR2 FQNEAQ. Trimming stripped 1 base from V and 0 bases from J, with 16 bases between. In the authors' methods: Reference gene primer amplification yielded estimated nucleated cell counts. Data came from immunoSEQ multiplex PCR; TCRdb stores just in-frame clones and leaves some out. The D gene and trimming were derived from the DNA, and the V and J assignments and clone size from that table. The table includes about 66,000 clones, just under 90% detected once. The sequence came from a man in his 60s with acute or convalescent COVID-19. Sequencing input: peripheral blood. The rearrangement links TRBV7-8 to TRBJ1-5, with TRBD1 as a possible D gene (6 bases). The DNA for the CDR3 is TGTGCCAGCAGCTTAGACCCCGGGACATCAAATAGCAATCAGCCCCAGCATTTT. Translation gives CASSLDPGTSNSNQPQHF.